Here is one TCR beta chain with its context. The antigen remains undetermined. As defined, naive CD8 cells were CD45RO-negative and positively selected for CCR7, with terminally differentiated effector memory CD45RA+ cells excluded. This sample is part of a study of shared clonotypes between healthy human individuals. In the study overall: There were three CD4 naive, three CD4 memory, two CD8 naive and one CD8 memory plates per donor. Study conclusions and caveats: Shared across a handful of donors were roughly 4.8% of the naive CD4 clonotypes. Despite large depth, sorted-subset datasets appeared incompletely sequenced. Clonotypes which were not shared had lower generation probabilities than clonotypes that all four donors shared.

This CDR3 has 15 amino acids. Trimming cost V 7 bases and J 4 bases, with 16 bases left between them. The germline CDR1 and CDR2 sequences are SGHTA and FQGNSA. TCRdb's table, derived via immunoSEQ multiplex PCR, lists solely in-frame clones and lacks some. This sample has about 800,000 clones, with 90% to 98% found just once. This receptor was obtained from a man aged 25-45 years in good health. The specimen was naive CD8+ T cells sorted from blood. The chain has TRBV7-2 and TRBJ2-2, with a possible D match to TRBD1 (7 bases). The CDR3 nucleotides read TGTGCCAGCATCCAGGGGGGACACGCCACCGGGGAGCTGTTTTTT. Its protein is CASIQGGHATGELFF.